Below are 10 T cell receptor beta chains sequenced from a single sample in a study of cytomegalovirus exposure and HLA in healthy donors. With 60 Vbeta and 13 Jbeta primers, the PCR was carried out. Sequencing used immunoSEQ multiplex PCR; TCRdb keeps in-frame clones, though not all of them. Of 120,000 to 150,000 clones in the sample, 60% to 80% were seen once. Source material: PBMCs. The receptors were sampled from a woman in her twenties or thirties in good health and CMV-seronegative.

The CDR3 is CASTGTGLFGNTIYF. CDR3 coding DNA: TGTGCCAGCACCGGGACAGGGCTTTTTGGAAACACCATATATTTT. This chain connects TRBV5-6 to TRBJ1-3, with 9 bases aligning to TRBD1. CDR3 size: 15 residues. Germline V gene sequence: CDR1 SGHDT, CDR2 YYEEEE. V dropped 6 bases and J dropped 3; count of bases not matched to a gene: 7.

This clone was detected only once. The CDR3 is CASSLSSVRTDTQYF. The DNA of the CDR3 is TGTGCCAGCAGCTTAAGTTCGGTTCGCACAGATACGCAGTATTTT. This chain connects TRBV11-3 to TRBJ2-3; D gene unclear. Between the trimmed V and J ends, which lost 2 bases and 1 base, there was a span of 10 bases. This CDR3 is built from 15 residues. Germline V gives CDR1 SGHNT, CDR2 YENEEA.

The chain links TRBV5-1 to TRBJ1-1; 8 bases are shared with TRBD1. The germline V gene has CDR1 SGHRS and CDR2 YFSETQ. V gave up 0 bases and J gave up 5 bases; unmatched junction bases: 3. The CDR3 totals 14 residues. Here the CDR3 reads CASSLGTGGTEAFF. The CDR3 nucleotides are TGCGCCAGCAGCTTGGGAACAGGGGGAACTGAAGCTTTCTTT.

The gene calls are TRBV11-2 and TRBJ1-4; a weak D match, TRBD1 (5 bases). Germline-derived CDR1 and CDR2 are SGHAT and FQNNGV. The V gene lost 5 bases and the J gene lost 4 bases, with 11 bases spanning the gap. The CDR3 loop spans 14 amino acids. CDR3 in amino acids: CASSAGTLNEKLFF. The DNA of the CDR3 is TGTGCCAGCAGCGCCGGGACTCTTAATGAAAAACTGTTTTTT.

This rearrangement joins TRBV5-6 to TRBJ1-3; 7 nucleotides align to TRBD1. With 3 bases clipped from V and 0 bases from J, the junction kept 15 bases outside the gene matches. This CDR3 contains 19 residues. The germline gives CDR1 SGHDT, CDR2 YYEEEE. Here the CDR3 DNA reads TGTGCCAGCAGCTGGAGGTGGACAGGACTGGCTCCCTCTGGAAACACCATATATTTT. Translating gives CASSWRWTGLAPSGNTIYF.

V and J are TRBV5-4 and TRBJ1-6; D possibly corresponds to TRBD1 (6 bases). V dropped 0 bases and J dropped 0 bases, with 13 bases sitting between them. The CDR3 runs to 18 residues. CDR1 SGHNT and CDR2 YYREEE come from the germline V gene (reference sequence). The DNA of the CDR3 is TGTGCCAGCAGCTTGGTAGGACAGTCGAGCTCCTATAATTCACCCCTCCACTTT. Its protein product is CASSLVGQSSSYNSPLHF.

The chain has TRBV2 and TRBJ1-5; D possibly corresponds to TRBD1 (6 bases). Trimming removed 8 bases from V and 3 bases from J, with 14 bases in between. CDR3 length equals 14 residues. Germline loops: CDR1 SNHLY, CDR2 FYNNEI. The CDR3: CASDRDKVNQPQHF. In nucleotides, the CDR3 is TGTGCCAGCGACCGGGACAAGGTCAATCAGCCCCAGCATTTT.

This chain joins TRBV5-1 and TRBJ1-2; 9 bases align to TRBD1. Germline V lookup: CDR1 SGHRS, CDR2 YFSETQ. CDR3 size: 15 residues. The V gene end was trimmed by 1 base and the J gene end by 4 bases; junction bases not matched to a gene: 5. Written as DNA, the CDR3 is TGCGCCAGCAGCTTGATGGGACAGGGCTCCTATGGCTACACCTTC. Translation gives CASSLMGQGSYGYTF.

The CDR3 DNA sequence: TGTGCCTGGACCGAGGGTACCGAGCAGTACTTC. This codes for CAWTEGTEQYF. The V call is TRBV30, the J call TRBJ2-7; TRBD2 is a possible D gene (5 bases). This CDR3 spans 11 amino acids. V lost 4 bases and J 6 bases, leaving 10 bases between the germline ends. Germline CDR1 is GTSNPN and CDR2 is SVGIG (reference sequence).

The rearrangement uses TRBV5-6 and TRBJ2-5; TRBD1 might be the D (5 bases). Germline V gene sequence: CDR1 SGHDT, CDR2 YYEEEE. This CDR3 has 14 residues. Between the trimmed V and J ends, which lost 4 bases and 1 base, there was a span of 11 bases. In nucleotides, the CDR3 is TGTGCCAGCAGCCTCAGGGATGCCCAAGAGACCCAGTACTTC. This sequence encodes CASSLRDAQETQYF.